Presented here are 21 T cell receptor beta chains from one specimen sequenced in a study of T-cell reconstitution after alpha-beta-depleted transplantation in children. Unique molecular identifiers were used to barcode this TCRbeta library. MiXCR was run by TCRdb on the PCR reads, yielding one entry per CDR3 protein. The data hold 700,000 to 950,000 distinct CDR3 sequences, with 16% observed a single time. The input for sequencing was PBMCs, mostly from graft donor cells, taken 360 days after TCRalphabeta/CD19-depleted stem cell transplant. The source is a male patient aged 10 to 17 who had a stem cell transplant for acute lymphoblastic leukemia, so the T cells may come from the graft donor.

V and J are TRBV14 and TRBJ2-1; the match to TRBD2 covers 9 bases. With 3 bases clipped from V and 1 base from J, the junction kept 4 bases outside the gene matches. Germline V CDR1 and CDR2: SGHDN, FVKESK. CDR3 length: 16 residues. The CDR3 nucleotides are TGTGCCAGCAGCCACCGGGGACTAGCTTCCTACAATGAGCAGTTCTTC. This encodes CASSHRGLASYNEQFF.

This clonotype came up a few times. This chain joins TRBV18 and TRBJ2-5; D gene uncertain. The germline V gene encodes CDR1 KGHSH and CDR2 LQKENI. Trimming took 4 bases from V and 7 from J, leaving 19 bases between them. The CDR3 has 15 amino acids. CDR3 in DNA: TGTGCCAGCTCACGGGCCAGCGATCCAAGAGGGACCCAGTACTTC. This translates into CASSRASDPRGTQYF.

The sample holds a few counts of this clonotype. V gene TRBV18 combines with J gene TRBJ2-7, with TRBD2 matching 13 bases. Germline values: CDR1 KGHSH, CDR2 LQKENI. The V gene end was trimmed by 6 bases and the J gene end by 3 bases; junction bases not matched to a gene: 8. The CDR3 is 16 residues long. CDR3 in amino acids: CASSEWTSGGIYEQYF. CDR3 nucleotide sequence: TGTGCCAGCTCGGAATGGACTAGCGGGGGAATCTACGAGCAGTACTTC.

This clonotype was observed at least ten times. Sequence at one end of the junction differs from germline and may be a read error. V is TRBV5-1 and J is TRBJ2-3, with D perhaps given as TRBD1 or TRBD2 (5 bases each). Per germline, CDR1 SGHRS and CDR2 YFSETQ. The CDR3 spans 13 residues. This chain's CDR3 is CASSFGGTDTQYF. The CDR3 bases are TGTGCCAGCAGTTTTGGGGGTACAGATACGCAGTATTTT. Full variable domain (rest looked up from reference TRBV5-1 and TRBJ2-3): KAGVTQTPRYLIKTRGQQVTLSCSPISGHRSVSWYQQTPGQGLQFLFEYFSETQRNKGNFPGRFSGRQFSNSRSEMNVSTLELGDSALYLCASSFGGTDTQYFGPGTRLTVL.

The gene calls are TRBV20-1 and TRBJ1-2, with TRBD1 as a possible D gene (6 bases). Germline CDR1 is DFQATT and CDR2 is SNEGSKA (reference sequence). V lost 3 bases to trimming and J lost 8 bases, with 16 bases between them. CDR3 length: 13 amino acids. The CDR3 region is CSASWGAPYGYTF. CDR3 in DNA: TGCAGTGCTAGCTGGGGGGCGCCGTACGGCTACACCTTC.

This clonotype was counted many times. The CDR3 nucleotides read TGCAGCTCCCCACAGGGAACGACAGATACGCAGTATTTT. It is translated as CSSPQGTTDTQYF. This chain connects TRBV29-1 to TRBJ2-3; weak D call: TRBD1 (6 bases). This CDR3 has 13 amino acids. V was trimmed by 8 bases and J by 3 bases, leaving 15 bases between them. Germline lookup yields CDR1 SQVTM and CDR2 ANQGSEA.

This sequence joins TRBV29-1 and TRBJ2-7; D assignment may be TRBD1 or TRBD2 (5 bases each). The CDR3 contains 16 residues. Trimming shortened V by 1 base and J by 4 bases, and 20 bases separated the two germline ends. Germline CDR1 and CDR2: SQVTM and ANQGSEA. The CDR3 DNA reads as TGCAGCGTTGAAGGTTGGTCCAAGGTGAGGGGTTACGAGCAGTACTTC. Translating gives CSVEGWSKVRGYEQYF.

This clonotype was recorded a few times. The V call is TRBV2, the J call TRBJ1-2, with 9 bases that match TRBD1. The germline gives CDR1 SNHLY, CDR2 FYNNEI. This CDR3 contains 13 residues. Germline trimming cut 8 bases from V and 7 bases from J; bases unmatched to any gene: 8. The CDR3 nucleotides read TGTGCCAGCGGTACGGGACAGGGAGGTGGCTACACCTTC. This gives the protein CASGTGQGGGYTF.

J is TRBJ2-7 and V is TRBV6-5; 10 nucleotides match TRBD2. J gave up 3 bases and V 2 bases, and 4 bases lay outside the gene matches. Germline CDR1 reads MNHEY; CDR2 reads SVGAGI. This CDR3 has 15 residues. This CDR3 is CASSYDTSGIYEQYF. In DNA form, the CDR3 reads TGTGCCAGCAGTTACGACACTAGCGGGATCTACGAGCAGTACTTC.

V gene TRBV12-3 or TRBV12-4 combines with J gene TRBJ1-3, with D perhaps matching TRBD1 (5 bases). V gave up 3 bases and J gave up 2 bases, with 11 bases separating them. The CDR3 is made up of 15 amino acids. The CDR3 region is CASSFFLGAGNTIYF. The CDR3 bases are TGTGCCAGCAGTTTTTTTCTGGGGGCTGGAAACACCATATATTTT.

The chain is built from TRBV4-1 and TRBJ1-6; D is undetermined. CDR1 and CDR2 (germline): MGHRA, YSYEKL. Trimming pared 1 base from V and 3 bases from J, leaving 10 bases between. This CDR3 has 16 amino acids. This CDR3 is CASSQVPLFYNSPLHF. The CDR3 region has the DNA TGCGCCAGCAGCCAAGTACCACTGTTCTATAATTCACCCCTCCACTTT.

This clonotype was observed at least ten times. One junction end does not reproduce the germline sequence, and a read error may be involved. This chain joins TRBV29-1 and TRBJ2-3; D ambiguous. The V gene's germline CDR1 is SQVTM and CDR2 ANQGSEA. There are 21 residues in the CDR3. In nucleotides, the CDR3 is TGCAGCGTTGAGGATCCGGTGTGGTGGAAAGATCGACCTCTTGGGAAAGATACGCAGTCTTTT. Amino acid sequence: CSVEDPVWWKDRPLGKDTQSF.

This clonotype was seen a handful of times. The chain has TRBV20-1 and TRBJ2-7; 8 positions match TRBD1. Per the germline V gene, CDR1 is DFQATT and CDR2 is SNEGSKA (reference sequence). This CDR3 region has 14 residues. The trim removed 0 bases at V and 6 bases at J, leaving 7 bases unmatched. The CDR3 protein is CSARDWDRLREQYF. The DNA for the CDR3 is TGCAGTGCTAGAGATTGGGACAGGCTTCGCGAGCAGTACTTC.

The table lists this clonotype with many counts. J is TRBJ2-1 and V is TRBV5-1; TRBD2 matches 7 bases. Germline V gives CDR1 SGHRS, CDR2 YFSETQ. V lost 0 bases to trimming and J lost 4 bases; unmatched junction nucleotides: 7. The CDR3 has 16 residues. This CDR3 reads CASSLVLTGGYNEQFF. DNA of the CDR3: TGCGCCAGCAGCTTGGTGCTAACGGGGGGATACAATGAGCAGTTCTTC.

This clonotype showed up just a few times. The CDR3 bases are TGTGCCAGCAGCCCCGGGACACCGCGGGAGCAGTACTTC. Protein product: CASSPGTPREQYF. The chain joins TRBV9 to TRBJ2-7, with TRBD1 as a possible D gene (6 bases). CDR3 length: 13 amino acids. Germline-derived CDR1 and CDR2 are SGDLS and YYNGEE. The V end was cut by 4 bases, the J end by 7 bases, with 15 bases between. Using reference TRBV9 and TRBJ2-7 for the parts outside the CDR3, the full variable domain is DSGVTQTPKHLITATGQRVTLRCSPRSGDLSVYWYQQSLDQGLQFLIQYYNGEERAKGNILERFSAQQFPDLHSELNLSSLELGDSALYFCASSPGTPREQYFGPGTRLTVT.

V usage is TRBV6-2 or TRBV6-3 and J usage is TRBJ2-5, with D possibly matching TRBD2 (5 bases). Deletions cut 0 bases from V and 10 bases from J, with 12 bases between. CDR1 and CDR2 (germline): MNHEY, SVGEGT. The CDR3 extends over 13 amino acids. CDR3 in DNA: TGTGCCAGCAGTTACTCGATATTCGGACTCCAGTACTTC. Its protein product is CASSYSIFGLQYF.

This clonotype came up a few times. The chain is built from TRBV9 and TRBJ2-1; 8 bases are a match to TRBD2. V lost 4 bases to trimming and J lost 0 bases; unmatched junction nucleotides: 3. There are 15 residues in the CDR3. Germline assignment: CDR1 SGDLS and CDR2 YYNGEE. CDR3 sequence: CASSYGRASYNEQFF. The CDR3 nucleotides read TGTGCCAGCAGCTACGGGAGGGCCTCCTACAATGAGCAGTTCTTC.

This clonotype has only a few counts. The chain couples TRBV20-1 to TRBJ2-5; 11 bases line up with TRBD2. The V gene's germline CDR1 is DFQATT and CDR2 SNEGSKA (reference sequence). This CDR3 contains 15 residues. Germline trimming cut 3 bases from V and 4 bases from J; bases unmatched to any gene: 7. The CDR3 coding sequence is TGCAGTGCTAGTACCCTAGCGGGAGGAGGAGAGACCCAGTACTTC. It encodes CSASTLAGGGETQYF.

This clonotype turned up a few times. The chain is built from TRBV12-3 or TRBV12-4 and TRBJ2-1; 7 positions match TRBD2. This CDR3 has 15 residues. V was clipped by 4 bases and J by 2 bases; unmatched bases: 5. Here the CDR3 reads CASSSRTRAYNEQFF. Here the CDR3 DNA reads TGTGCCAGCAGTTCCCGGACTAGGGCCTACAATGAGCAGTTCTTC.

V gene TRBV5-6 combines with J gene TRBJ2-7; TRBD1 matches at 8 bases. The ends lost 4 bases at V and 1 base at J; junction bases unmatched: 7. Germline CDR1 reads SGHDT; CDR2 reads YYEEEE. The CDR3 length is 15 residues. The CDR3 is CASSTTGAGSYEQYF. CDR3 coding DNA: TGTGCCAGCAGCACGACAGGGGCCGGTTCCTACGAGCAGTACTTC. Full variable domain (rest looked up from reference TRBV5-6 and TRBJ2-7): DAGVTQSPTHLIKTRGQQVTLRCSPKSGHDTVSWYQQALGQGPQFIFQYYEEEERQRGNFPDRFSGHQFPNYSSELNVNALLLGDSALYLCASSTTGAGSYEQYFGPGTRLTVT.

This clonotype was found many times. The CDR3 bases are TGCGCCAGCAGTGAGAGGTTTTTCCCCTATACGCAGTATTTT. Its protein is CASSERFFPYTQYF. The chain recombines TRBV10-1 with TRBJ2-3, with D uncertain. V was clipped by 2 bases and J by 7 bases, with 13 bases between them. CDR1 is WNHNN, CDR2 SYGVQD, per germline (reference sequence). This CDR3 is 14 amino acids long.